The entry that follows covers one T cell receptor (beta chain) sequence. J was trimmed by 7 bases and V by 4 bases; bases with no gene match: 5. Looked up from germline, CDR1 is SGHDN and CDR2 is FVKESK. The CDR3 is made up of 15 amino acids. This specimen belongs to a study of cytomegalovirus exposure and HLA in healthy donors. Across the whole study: The same platform was used for the 120 or so validation repertoires as for the 666 first-cohort repertoires, as reported in a later analysis.

Data came from immunoSEQ multiplex PCR; TCRdb stores just in-frame clones and leaves some out. This table holds around 75,000 clones, about 82% found once. From the approximately 120-subject validation cohort, which was separate from the approximately 670-subject first cohort, the donors were drawn. The receptor comes from a man aged 30-40 years in good health and CMV-seronegative. Source material: PBMCs. J is TRBJ2-2 and V is TRBV14, with 11 bases identical to TRBD2. The CDR3 loop reads CASSLAGGMDGELFF. CDR3 in DNA: TGTGCCAGCAGCCTAGCGGGAGGGATGGACGGGGAGCTGTTTTTT.